The next 10 T cell receptor beta chains were all read from a single sample in a study of blood T cell repertoires in COVID-19. TCRdb keeps only in-frame clones here, not all; method: immunoSEQ multiplex PCR. Of 200,000 to 300,000 clones in the sample, roughly 76% were seen once. The sequencing input was peripheral blood. All receptors derive from a woman of 80 years or more with COVID-19, enrolled during active disease.

The CDR3 DNA follows: TGTGCCATCACCTTTACAGGGGACGGGACTGAAGCTTTCTTT. As protein: CAITFTGDGTEAFF. The chain is built from TRBV10-3 and TRBJ1-1; TRBD1 matches at 7 bases. From germline, CDR1 is ENHRY and CDR2 SYGVKD. V trimming: 7 bases; J trimming: 5 bases; junction bases outside the gene matches: 10. The CDR3 runs 14 residues.

The chain recombines TRBV4-2 with TRBJ1-2; D is possibly TRBD1 (6 bases). CDR1 is LGHNA, CDR2 YNFKEQ, per germline. This CDR3 is built from 15 residues. V was cut by 0 bases and J by 2 bases, with 10 bases left in between. CDR3: CASSQDRGSNYGYTF. Written as DNA, the CDR3 is TGTGCCAGCAGCCAAGACAGGGGCTCCAACTATGGCTACACCTTC.

This sequence joins TRBV5-1 and TRBJ2-2, with D possibly matching TRBD1 (6 bases). This CDR3 is 15 amino acids long. Trimming cost V 3 bases and J 1 base, with 10 bases left between them. Germline CDR1 and CDR2: SGHRS and YFSETQ. The CDR3 loop reads CASSSGTLNTGELFF. The CDR3 nucleotides read TGCGCCAGCAGCTCCGGGACATTGAACACCGGGGAGCTGTTTTTT.

V usage is TRBV5-1 and J usage is TRBJ2-1; 11 positions match TRBD2. The CDR3 spans 17 residues. Trimming at V came to 2 bases and at J to 5 bases, leaving 9 bases not matched to a gene. CDR1 SGHRS and CDR2 YFSETQ come from the germline V gene. This CDR3 reads CASSLGGTSGQDNEQFF. Here the CDR3 DNA reads TGCGCCAGCAGCTTAGGGGGGACTAGCGGACAAGACAATGAGCAGTTCTTC.

The V and J genes are TRBV5-1 and TRBJ2-7, with D perhaps matching TRBD1 (6 bases). Germline-derived CDR1 and CDR2 are SGHRS and YFSETQ. V lost 2 bases, J lost 1 base, and 22 bases lay in between. This CDR3 is 18 amino acids long. CDR3 DNA sequence: TGCGCCAGCAGCTTCGGGCAGCTACAGGGAAGTGGGTCCTACGAGCAGTACTTC. As protein: CASSFGQLQGSGSYEQYF.

This clone occurred once. Additional DNA sequences in this sample encode the identical CDR3. CDR3 coding DNA: TGCGCCAGCAGCCCAGGATACGAGCAGTACTTC. It specifies CASSPGYEQYF. This chain links TRBV5-1 with TRBJ2-7; unclear D gene. The CDR3 totals 11 residues. Germline V CDR1 and CDR2: SGHRS, YFSETQ. V gave up 4 bases and J gave up 4 bases, with 6 bases separating them. The full variable domain, with the rest looked up from reference TRBV5-1 and TRBJ2-7, is KAGVTQTPRYLIKTRGQQVTLSCSPISGHRSVSWYQQTPGQGLQFLFEYFSETQRNKGNFPGRFSGRQFSNSRSEMNVSTLELGDSALYLCASSPGYEQYFGPGTRLTVT.

J is TRBJ2-1 and V is TRBV11-2; 7 positions match TRBD2. The V segment lost 10 bases and the J segment 1 base; nucleotides outside the gene matches: 7. CDR3 size: 14 residues. Germline values: CDR1 SGHAT, CDR2 FQNNGV. The CDR3 nucleotides are TGTGCCACTTCCCCGGGGGGATCCTACAATGAGCAGTTCTTC. Amino acids: CATSPGGSYNEQFF.

J is TRBJ1-2 and V is TRBV28; TRBD1 aligns across 8 bases. The germline V gene has CDR1 MDHEN and CDR2 SYDVKM. V gave up 2 bases and J gave up 4 bases; unmatched junction bases: 0. The CDR3 covers 13 residues. Here the CDR3 reads CASSLTGGYGYTF. The CDR3 bases are TGTGCCAGCAGTTTAACAGGGGGCTATGGCTACACCTTC.

This chain connects TRBV28 to TRBJ1-1; D is perhaps TRBD1 (5 bases). Germline values: CDR1 MDHEN, CDR2 SYDVKM. Trimming left V 6 bases short and J 0 bases short, with 14 bases between. This CDR3 has 15 residues. CDR3 nucleotide sequence: TGTGCCAGCAGCTGGGGCAGGGCCATGAACACTGAAGCTTTCTTT. Protein product: CASSWGRAMNTEAFF.

The rearrangement links TRBV3-1 (or the pseudogene TRBV3-2) to TRBJ2-7; TRBD1 aligns across 7 bases. The CDR3 loop spans 13 amino acids. V lost 6 bases and J lost 3; bases outside the gene matches: 5. Germline V lookup: CDR1 LGHDT, CDR2 YNNKEL (reference sequence). This CDR3 reads CASSRQGYYEQYF. Written as DNA, the CDR3 is TGTGCCAGCAGTAGACAGGGTTACTACGAGCAGTACTTC.